The rows below give T cell receptor beta chains drawn from one sample of a study of control samples from healthy donors and cancer patients. Here immunoSEQ multiplex PCR was the method, and the copy in TCRdb shows in-frame clones only, minus some. The sample includes about 170,000 clones, around 94% of them seen just once. The sequencing sample was made of blood. These receptors were collected from a woman aged 18-29 years in good health. The CDR3 runs from the conserved cysteine through the conserved F or W. Each record gives: clone size, D gene, V gene, J gene, CDR3 protein, CDR3 DNA. The D gene is left open where the match is weak. The size of a clone is reported for some rows only, either as once, few or many, or as a class for expanded clones.

clone_size: -; d_call: TRBD1; v_call: TRBV11-2; j_call: TRBJ1-3; cdr3_aa: CASSSLTGRGNTIYF; cdr3_nt: TGTGCCAGCAGCTCGCTGACAGGGAGGGGAAACACCATATATTTT
clone_size: -; d_call: -; v_call: TRBV5-1; j_call: TRBJ2-7; cdr3_aa: CASSLTLGSVRQYF; cdr3_nt: TGCGCCAGCAGCTTGACGTTGGGTTCCGTGCGGCAGTACTTC
clone_size: -; d_call: -; v_call: TRBV14; j_call: TRBJ2-2; cdr3_aa: CASSSPRRQGNTGELFF; cdr3_nt: TGTGCCAGCAGCTCACCGCGGCGGCAGGGCAACACCGGGGAGCTGTTTTTT
clone_size: -; d_call: -; v_call: TRBV2; j_call: TRBJ2-5; cdr3_aa: CASREGGETQYF; cdr3_nt: TGTGCCAGCAGGGAGGGGGGGGAGACCCAGTACTTC
clone_size: -; d_call: -; v_call: TRBV24-1; j_call: TRBJ2-1; cdr3_aa: CATRDPNTGNEQFF; cdr3_nt: TGTGCCACCAGGGACCCCAATACAGGGAATGAGCAGTTCTTC
clone_size: -; d_call: TRBD1; v_call: TRBV29-1; j_call: TRBJ1-1; cdr3_aa: CSVPDRATEAFF; cdr3_nt: TGCAGCGTTCCGGACAGGGCCACTGAAGCTTTCTTT
clone_size: -; d_call: -; v_call: TRBV21-1; j_call: TRBJ1-2; cdr3_aa: CASSKEGGLYGYTF; cdr3_nt: TGTGCCAGCAGCAAAGAGGGGGGTCTCTATGGCTACACCTTC
clone_size: -; d_call: -; v_call: TRBV28; j_call: TRBJ1-3; cdr3_aa: CASSSMGTGNTIYF; cdr3_nt: TGTGCCAGCAGTTCTATGGGGACTGGAAACACCATATATTTT
clone_size: -; d_call: TRBD1; v_call: TRBV6-2/TRBV6-3; j_call: TRBJ2-7; cdr3_aa: CASSSRTRGRLYEQYF; cdr3_nt: TGTGCCAGCAGCTCCCGTACCAGGGGGCGCCTCTACGAGCAGTACTTC
clone_size: -; d_call: -; v_call: TRBV29-1; j_call: TRBJ2-3; cdr3_aa: CSVGSPTDTQYF; cdr3_nt: TGCAGCGTTGGGAGCCCCACGGATACGCAGTATTTT
clone_size: -; d_call: TRBD1; v_call: TRBV28; j_call: TRBJ2-6; cdr3_aa: CASRLLPGQGRSGANVLTF; cdr3_nt: TGTGCCAGCAGACTTCTACCGGGACAGGGTCGGTCTGGGGCCAACGTCCTGACTTTC
clone_size: few; d_call: TRBD1; v_call: TRBV7-2; j_call: TRBJ1-6; cdr3_aa: CASSSTGAHSPLHF; cdr3_nt: TGTGCCAGCAGCTCGACAGGGGCGCACTCACCCCTCCACTTT
clone_size: -; d_call: TRBD1; v_call: TRBV5-1; j_call: TRBJ1-1; cdr3_aa: CASSFTGGGTEAFF; cdr3_nt: TGCGCCAGCAGCTTTACAGGGGGAGGCACTGAAGCTTTCTTT
clone_size: -; d_call: -; v_call: TRBV11-3; j_call: TRBJ2-7; cdr3_aa: CASSYGAFEQYF; cdr3_nt: TGTGCCAGCAGCTATGGAGCCTTCGAGCAGTACTTC
clone_size: once; d_call: -; v_call: TRBV7-9; j_call: TRBJ2-3; cdr3_aa: CASRGPTDTQYF; cdr3_nt: TGTGCCAGCAGGGGGCCCACAGATACGCAGTATTTT
clone_size: -; d_call: TRBD1; v_call: TRBV7-9; j_call: TRBJ1-1; cdr3_aa: CASSRADRANTEAFF; cdr3_nt: TGTGCCAGCAGCCGAGCGGACAGGGCGAACACTGAAGCTTTCTTT
clone_size: -; d_call: TRBD1; v_call: TRBV19; j_call: TRBJ1-4; cdr3_aa: CASSPSRQGFEEKLFF; cdr3_nt: TGTGCCAGTAGTCCCTCACGACAGGGGTTTGAGGAAAAACTGTTTTTT
clone_size: -; d_call: -; v_call: TRBV5-6; j_call: TRBJ1-1; cdr3_aa: CASSRFRGTEAFF; cdr3_nt: TGTGCCAGCAGCCGCTTCCGGGGGACTGAAGCTTTCTTT
clone_size: -; d_call: -; v_call: TRBV20-1; j_call: TRBJ1-1; cdr3_aa: CSASLQQAEAFF; cdr3_nt: TGCAGTGCTAGTCTACAGCAGGCTGAAGCTTTCTTT
clone_size: -; d_call: -; v_call: TRBV4-1; j_call: TRBJ2-7; cdr3_aa: CASSQDEGGQTISYEQYF; cdr3_nt: TGCGCCAGCAGCCAAGATGAGGGGGGACAGACGATCTCCTACGAGCAGTACTTC
clone_size: -; d_call: -; v_call: TRBV12-3/TRBV12-4; j_call: TRBJ1-2; cdr3_aa: CASSPPGFGYTF; cdr3_nt: TGTGCCAGCAGTCCTCCGGGGTTCGGCTACACCTTC
clone_size: -; d_call: -; v_call: TRBV2; j_call: TRBJ1-5; cdr3_aa: CASGLSWKQPQHF; cdr3_nt: TGTGCCAGCGGCTTGAGTTGGAAGCAGCCCCAGCATTTT
clone_size: -; d_call: -; v_call: TRBV24-1; j_call: TRBJ2-7; cdr3_aa: CATSDRTPEQYF; cdr3_nt: TGTGCCACCAGTGACCGGACTCCCGAGCAGTACTTC
clone_size: -; d_call: -; v_call: TRBV7-2; j_call: TRBJ2-5; cdr3_aa: CASSSSRVTETQYF; cdr3_nt: TGTGCCAGCAGCTCGTCTCGGGTCACAGAGACCCAGTACTTC
clone_size: -; d_call: -; v_call: TRBV11-2; j_call: TRBJ2-7; cdr3_aa: CASSLDLGGGPGYEQYF; cdr3_nt: TGTGCCAGCAGCTTAGATTTAGGGGGAGGGCCGGGGTACGAGCAGTACTTC
clone_size: -; d_call: -; v_call: TRBV7-9; j_call: TRBJ1-2; cdr3_aa: CASSLGVPGLYYGYTF; cdr3_nt: TGTGCCAGCAGCTTAGGAGTCCCAGGACTATACTATGGCTACACCTTC
clone_size: -; d_call: -; v_call: TRBV2; j_call: TRBJ1-5; cdr3_aa: CASSTEPRVYSNQPQHF; cdr3_nt: TGTGCCAGTTCGACGGAGCCTAGGGTCTATAGCAATCAGCCCCAGCATTTT
clone_size: few; d_call: -; v_call: TRBV5-6; j_call: TRBJ1-1; cdr3_aa: CASSFGGSGAAFF; cdr3_nt: TGTGCCAGCAGCTTCGGGGGTTCAGGGGCGGCTTTCTTT
clone_size: -; d_call: -; v_call: TRBV7-2; j_call: TRBJ1-3; cdr3_aa: CASSLGAVVSGNTIYF; cdr3_nt: TGTGCCAGCAGCTTAGGGGCAGTGGTCTCTGGAAACACCATATATTTT
clone_size: once; d_call: -; v_call: TRBV14; j_call: TRBJ1-1; cdr3_aa: CASRKPPRWGAADEAFF; cdr3_nt: TGTGCCAGCAGAAAACCCCCGCGGTGGGGTGCGGCGGACGAAGCTTTCTTT
clone_size: -; d_call: -; v_call: TRBV13; j_call: TRBJ1-6; cdr3_aa: CASSSFVTGLGSPLHF; cdr3_nt: TGTGCCAGCAGCTCCTTCGTGACAGGTCTGGGGTCACCCCTCCACTTT
clone_size: -; d_call: -; v_call: TRBV5-6; j_call: TRBJ2-1; cdr3_aa: CASGRRGNSYNEQFF; cdr3_nt: TGTGCCAGCGGGAGGCGGGGTAACTCCTACAATGAGCAGTTCTTC
clone_size: -; d_call: -; v_call: TRBV27; j_call: TRBJ1-4; cdr3_aa: CASSPPGPRRELFF; cdr3_nt: TGTGCCAGCAGTCCCCCGGGACCACGTCGCGAACTGTTTTTT
clone_size: -; d_call: -; v_call: TRBV4-3; j_call: TRBJ1-5; cdr3_aa: CASSQDRGYQPQHF; cdr3_nt: TGCGCCAGCAGCCAAGATAGGGGTTATCAGCCCCAGCATTTT
clone_size: -; d_call: TRBD1; v_call: TRBV19; j_call: TRBJ1-6; cdr3_aa: CASTIDPGTGSPLHF; cdr3_nt: TGTGCCAGTACCATCGATCCCGGGACAGGCTCACCCCTCCACTTT
clone_size: -; d_call: -; v_call: TRBV15; j_call: TRBJ1-5; cdr3_aa: CATSRELNQPQHF; cdr3_nt: TGTGCCACCAGCAGAGAGCTTAATCAGCCCCAGCATTTT
clone_size: -; d_call: TRBD1; v_call: TRBV3-1/TRBV3-2; j_call: TRBJ2-7; cdr3_aa: CASSQTTQGQGERQYF; cdr3_nt: TGTGCCAGCAGTCAAACAACCCAGGGACAGGGTGAGAGGCAGTACTTC
clone_size: -; d_call: -; v_call: TRBV12-3/TRBV12-4; j_call: TRBJ1-1; cdr3_aa: CASAEGTGLETFF; cdr3_nt: TGTGCCAGCGCGGAGGGAACAGGGTTGGAGACTTTCTTT
clone_size: -; d_call: -; v_call: TRBV27; j_call: TRBJ1-4; cdr3_aa: CASTTSGEKLFF; cdr3_nt: TGTGCCAGCACCACCTCGGGTGAAAAACTGTTTTTT
clone_size: -; d_call: TRBD2; v_call: TRBV13; j_call: TRBJ2-2; cdr3_aa: CASSSGRGTGELFF; cdr3_nt: TGTGCCAGCAGTAGCGGGAGGGGAACCGGGGAGCTGTTTTTT
clone_size: -; d_call: -; v_call: TRBV6-5; j_call: TRBJ1-1; cdr3_aa: CASSYGRKNQAFF; cdr3_nt: TGTGCCAGCAGTTACGGGAGGAAGAATCAAGCTTTCTTT
clone_size: -; d_call: TRBD2; v_call: TRBV18; j_call: TRBJ2-7; cdr3_aa: CASSAASGAYEQYF; cdr3_nt: TGTGCCAGCTCAGCGGCTAGCGGGGCCTACGAGCAGTACTTC
clone_size: -; d_call: -; v_call: TRBV5-6; j_call: TRBJ1-3; cdr3_aa: CASSLLGGSGNTIYF; cdr3_nt: TGTGCCAGCAGCTTGCTGGGGGGCTCTGGAAACACCATATATTTT